The 23 T cell receptor beta chains given below trace back to one sample, sequenced in a study of T cell clones after liver transplantation. Assay used: immunoSEQ multiplex PCR; TCRdb lists only in-frame clones, some missing. This table holds about 76,000 clones, approximately 87% found once. This specimen consisted of CD4+ T cells from blood, obtained at the 22-month timepoint. The source is a human patient who received a liver transplant. Some of the T cells may derive from the graft donor.

The chain uses TRBV11-3 and TRBJ2-7; the D call may be TRBD1 or TRBD2 (5 bases each). Between the trimmed V and J ends, which lost 5 bases and 0 bases, there was a span of 8 bases. The germline V gene encodes CDR1 SGHNT and CDR2 YENEEA. The CDR3 has 13 residues. The CDR3 nucleotides read TGTGCCAGCAGCCCGGGACCCTCCTACGAGCAGTACTTC. Its translation is CASSPGPSYEQYF.

J is TRBJ2-7 and V is TRBV9; 7 bases align to TRBD1. The CDR3 runs to 15 residues. V trimming: 0 bases; J trimming: 1 base; junction bases outside the gene matches: 4. Germline-derived CDR1 and CDR2 are SGDLS and YYNGEE. CDR3 in amino acids: CASSVDLGQSYEQYF. Written as DNA, the CDR3 is TGTGCCAGCAGCGTAGATTTGGGACAGTCCTACGAGCAGTACTTC.

V usage is TRBV6-1 and J usage is TRBJ2-7, with 8 positions matching TRBD1. Per the germline V gene, CDR1 is MNHNS and CDR2 is SASEGT. CDR3 length: 14 residues. The V gene end was trimmed by 0 bases and the J gene end by 5 bases; junction bases not matched to a gene: 3. The CDR3 here is CASSEATGANEQYF. DNA for the CDR3: TGTGCCAGCAGTGAAGCGACAGGGGCCAACGAGCAGTACTTC.

The genes are TRBV29-1 and TRBJ2-3; 7 positions agree with TRBD1. CDR1 and CDR2 (germline): SQVTM, ANQGSEA. J lost 7 bases, V lost 6 bases, and 10 bases had no gene match. This CDR3 is built from 13 residues. The CDR3 loop reads CSVLTGLQHTQYF. Written as DNA, the CDR3 is TGCAGCGTACTGACAGGGCTCCAGCATACGCAGTATTTT.

This clone was seen once. The chain employs TRBV28 and TRBJ1-1; tentatively, D is TRBD1 (5 bases). The germline gives CDR1 MDHEN, CDR2 SYDVKM. The CDR3 has 14 residues. Trimming took off 7 bases at V and 1 base at J, with 13 bases between the two ends. In nucleotides, the CDR3 is TGTGCCAGCAAAGGGGCAGGGCAGAACACTGAAGCTTTCTTT. Its protein is CASKGAGQNTEAFF.

This clone was seen once. This chain connects TRBV5-1 to TRBJ2-5; D is unclear. CDR3 size: 15 residues. Looked up from germline, CDR1 is SGHRS and CDR2 is YFSETQ. Deletions cut 3 bases from V and 2 bases from J, with 14 bases between. This CDR3 is CASSSKQMRQETQYF. For the CDR3, the DNA is TGCGCCAGCAGCTCAAAACAGATGAGACAAGAGACCCAGTACTTC.

The chain joins TRBV27 to TRBJ1-2, with 7 positions matching TRBD1. CDR1 is MNHEY and CDR2 is SMNVEV in the germline V gene (reference sequence). Trimming at V came to 4 bases and at J to 1 base, leaving 6 bases not matched to a gene. The CDR3 runs to 15 residues. The CDR3: CASSSPRQGNYGYTF. DNA of the CDR3: TGTGCCAGCAGTTCTCCCCGACAGGGTAACTATGGCTACACCTTC.

The chain links TRBV28 to TRBJ2-7; D ambiguous. The CDR3 totals 14 residues. Between the trimmed V and J ends, which lost 2 bases and 0 bases, there was a span of 8 bases. Germline CDR1 is MDHEN and CDR2 is SYDVKM. The CDR3 reads CASSLQGPSYEQYF. CDR3 in DNA: TGTGCCAGCAGTTTACAAGGGCCCTCCTACGAGCAGTACTTC.

The chain employs TRBV14 and TRBJ1-4; D remains unclear. The CDR3 loop spans 14 amino acids. The germline CDR1 and CDR2 sequences are SGHDN and FVKESK. V was cut by 4 bases and J by 8 bases, with 14 bases left in between. CDR3 sequence: CASSLNSNREKLFF. The CDR3 DNA follows: TGTGCCAGCAGCCTTAACAGTAATAGAGAAAAACTGTTTTTT.

This chain connects TRBV7-2 to TRBJ1-6; maybe TRBD1 (6 bases). Germline V gene lookup returns CDR1 SGHTA and CDR2 FQGNSA. The germline V and J ends were trimmed by 3 bases and 5 bases, with 8 bases remaining between them. CDR3 length: 14 amino acids. The CDR3 spells CASSLDRNNSPLHF. Here the CDR3 DNA reads TGTGCCAGCAGCTTGGACAGAAATAATTCACCCCTCCACTTT.

The chain recombines TRBV18 with TRBJ2-3; D may be TRBD1 or TRBD2 (6 bases each). The germline CDR1 and CDR2 sequences are KGHSH and LQKENI. Trimming cost V 1 base and J 4 bases, with 15 bases left between them. The CDR3 covers 16 residues. Here the CDR3 DNA reads TGTGCCAGCTCACCACTACCAGGGGAGGTTTCAGATACGCAGTATTTT. Protein: CASSPLPGEVSDTQYF.

V usage is TRBV4-1 and J usage is TRBJ2-2; 7 positions agree with TRBD2. Looked up from germline, CDR1 is MGHRA and CDR2 is YSYEKL. Trimming removed 5 bases from V and 0 bases from J; junction bases left unmatched: 9. The CDR3 extends over 17 amino acids. The CDR3 bases are TGCGCCAGCAGCGCCCGGTACGGACTAGCGAACACCGGGGAGCTGTTTTTT. This encodes CASSARYGLANTGELFF.

The chain carries TRBV9 and TRBJ2-2; 7 bases line up with TRBD1. Germline CDR1 reads SGDLS; CDR2 reads YYNGEE. This CDR3 spans 15 amino acids. The trim removed 3 bases at V and 4 bases at J, leaving 6 bases unmatched. The CDR3 DNA is TGTGCCAGCAGCGGACGGGACAGTTCCACCGGGGAGCTGTTTTTT. It encodes CASSGRDSSTGELFF.

The chain couples TRBV28 to TRBJ2-2, with D unclear. Germline V gene data show CDR1 as MDHEN and CDR2 as SYDVKM. Trimming pared 3 bases from V and 2 bases from J, leaving 22 bases between. This CDR3 comprises 19 residues. The CDR3 protein is CASSFMFKGLNLNTGELFF. For the CDR3, the DNA is TGTGCCAGCAGTTTTATGTTTAAGGGCCTCAACCTAAACACCGGGGAGCTGTTTTTT.

The chain links TRBV28 to TRBJ2-6; no clear D. Per germline, CDR1 MDHEN and CDR2 SYDVKM. The CDR3 loop spans 14 amino acids. Trimming left V 6 bases short and J 2 bases short, with 8 bases between. This chain's CDR3 is CASRPPTGANVLTF. CDR3 nucleotide sequence: TGTGCCAGCAGACCCCCAACTGGGGCCAACGTCCTGACTTTC.

CDR3 loop: CASSVEEEYGYTF. CDR3 DNA: TGTGCCAGCAGCGTAGAGGAGGAATATGGCTACACCTTC. J is TRBJ1-2 and V is TRBV9, with D unclear. Between the trimmed V and J ends, which lost 0 bases and 5 bases, there was a span of 8 bases. Germline assignment: CDR1 SGDLS and CDR2 YYNGEE. The CDR3 contains 13 residues.

Written as DNA, the CDR3 is TGTGCCAGCAGCTTAAGGGCCGGGACTAGCGGGAGGGGAGACAATGAGCAGTTCTTC. It translates to CASSLRAGTSGRGDNEQFF. The rearrangement links TRBV7-3 to TRBJ2-1; 16 bases line up with TRBD2. In germline, CDR1 is SGHTA, CDR2 FQGTGA. This CDR3 has 19 residues. Trimming took 1 base from V and 5 from J; bases not matched to a gene: 8. The complete variable domain, with remaining parts taken from reference TRBV7-3 and TRBJ2-1, reads GAGVSQTPSNKVTEKGKYVELRCDPISGHTALYWYRQSLGQGPEFLIYFQGTGAADDSGLPNDRFFAVRPEGSVSTLKIQRTERGDSAVYLCASSLRAGTSGRGDNEQFFGPGTRLTVL.

This clone occurred once. CDR3 loop: CASSSRMDRGGNQETQYF. The DNA for the CDR3 is TGTGCCAGCAGCTCCCGGATGGATAGGGGGGGGAATCAAGAGACCCAGTACTTC. The V and J genes are TRBV13 and TRBJ2-5; weak D call: TRBD2 (7 bases). This CDR3 spans 18 amino acids. V was pared by 4 bases and J by 2 bases, with 23 bases between. Germline V gives CDR1 PRHDT, CDR2 FYEKMQ (reference sequence).

The genes are TRBV5-4 and TRBJ2-5; unclear D gene. V dropped 0 bases and J dropped 6 bases, with 9 bases sitting between them. CDR1 is SGHNT and CDR2 is YYREEE in the germline V gene (reference sequence). This CDR3 is 13 amino acids long. This CDR3 reads CASSLAALKTQYF. CDR3 in DNA: TGTGCCAGCAGCTTGGCGGCCCTCAAGACCCAGTACTTC.

In its sample, this clone was seen once. Just one base apart from a much larger clone, this may be a read error. This chain connects TRBV2 to TRBJ1-2; D call uncertain. The CDR3 spans 11 residues. Germline loops: CDR1 SNHLY, CDR2 FYNNEI. CDR3 residues: CASSGGYDYTF. The CDR3 nucleotides are TGTGCCAGCAGTGGGGGATATGACTACACCTTC.

This clone was counted between two and nine times. DNA of the CDR3: TGTGCCATTAGGGACGGAAGTTCACCCCTCCACTTT. Translating it yields CAIRDGSSPLHF. The chain employs TRBV10-3 and TRBJ1-6; D perhaps matches TRBD1 (5 bases). Germline assignment: CDR1 ENHRY and CDR2 SYGVKD. The CDR3 length is 12 residues. The germline V and J ends were trimmed by 9 bases and 9 bases, with 12 bases remaining between them.

This chain uses TRBV27 with TRBJ2-6; TRBD2 agrees at 7 bases. CDR1 and CDR2 (germline): MNHEY, SMNVEV (reference sequence). CDR3 length: 16 residues. The V segment lost 5 bases and the J segment 4 bases; nucleotides outside the gene matches: 8. The CDR3 DNA is TGTGCCAGCAGTAGAATACCGGGACTAGGGGCCAACGTCCTGACTTTC. This encodes CASSRIPGLGANVLTF.

This chain uses TRBV28 with TRBJ1-2; possible D gene TRBD1, 5 bases. Germline V gives CDR1 MDHEN, CDR2 SYDVKM. CDR3 size: 13 residues. V lost 3 bases and J lost 8, with 13 bases in between. The CDR3 DNA reads TGTGCCAGCAGTTTCCGCGCGGGGGAGGGCTACACCTTC. The encoded protein is CASSFRAGEGYTF.